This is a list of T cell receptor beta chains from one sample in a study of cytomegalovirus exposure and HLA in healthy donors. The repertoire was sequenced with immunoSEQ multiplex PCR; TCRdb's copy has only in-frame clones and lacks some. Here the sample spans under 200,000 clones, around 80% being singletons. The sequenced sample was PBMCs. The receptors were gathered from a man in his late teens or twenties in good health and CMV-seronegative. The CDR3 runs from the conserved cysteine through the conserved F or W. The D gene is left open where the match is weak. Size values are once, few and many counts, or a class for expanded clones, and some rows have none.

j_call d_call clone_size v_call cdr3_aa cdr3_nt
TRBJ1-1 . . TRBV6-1 CASSGWDRGTEAFF TGTGCCAGCAGTGGGTGGGATAGGGGGACTGAAGCTTTCTTT
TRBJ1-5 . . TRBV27 CASSWGDLGNQPQHF TGTGCCAGCAGTTGGGGCGATTTGGGCAATCAGCCCCAGCATTTT
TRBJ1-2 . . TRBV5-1 CASSLAPRNYGYTF TGCGCCAGCAGCTTGGCCCCCAGGAACTATGGCTACACCTTC
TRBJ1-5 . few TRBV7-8 CASSLGYNSNQPQHF TGTGCCAGCAGCTTAGGGTACAATAGCAATCAGCCCCAGCATTTT
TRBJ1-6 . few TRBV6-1 CASSEAYRLSSPLHF TGTGCCAGCAGTGAAGCTTACCGCTTGAGTTCACCCCTCCACTTT
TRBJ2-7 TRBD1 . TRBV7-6 CASSPAGQGYEQYF TGTGCCAGCAGCCCCGCGGGACAGGGCTACGAGCAGTACTTC
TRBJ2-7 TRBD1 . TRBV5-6 CASSLALGQAYYEQYF TGTGCCAGCAGCTTGGCCCTGGGACAGGCTTACTACGAGCAGTACTTC
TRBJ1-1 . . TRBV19 CASSWTENTEAFF TGTGCCAGTAGTTGGACAGAGAACACTGAAGCTTTCTTT
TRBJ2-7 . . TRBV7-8 CASSLGDSYSREQYF TGTGCCAGCAGCTTAGGGGACTCATACTCGAGGGAGCAGTACTTC
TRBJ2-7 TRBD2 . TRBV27 CASSSGLAGAEQYF TGTGCCAGCAGCTCGGGACTAGCGGGAGCCGAGCAGTACTTC
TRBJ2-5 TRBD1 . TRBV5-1 CASSLAGQGGQETQYF TGCGCCAGCAGCTTGGCGGGACAGGGCGGACAAGAGACCCAGTACTTC
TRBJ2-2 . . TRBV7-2 CASSKILRTAQYTGELFF TGTGCCAGCAGTAAAATACTACGGACTGCTCAGTACACCGGGGAGCTGTTTTTT
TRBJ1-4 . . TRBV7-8 CASSLARSNEKLFF TGTGCCAGCAGCTTAGCGCGGAGTAATGAAAAACTGTTTTTT
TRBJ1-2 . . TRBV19 CASSATGGGGYTF TGTGCCAGTAGTGCGACGGGGGGCGGTGGCTACACCTTC
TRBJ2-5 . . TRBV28 CASNRQWGQTQYF TGTGCCAGCAACAGACAGTGGGGGCAGACCCAGTACTTC
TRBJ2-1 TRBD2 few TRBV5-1 CASSLVAGVDEQFF TGCGCCAGCAGCTTGGTGGCGGGAGTGGATGAGCAGTTCTTC
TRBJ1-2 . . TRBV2 CASSGFLDSRNYGYTF TGTGCCAGCAGTGGTTTCTTAGACAGTCGAAACTATGGCTACACCTTC
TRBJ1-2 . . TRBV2 CASNAVAAEYTF TGTGCCAGCAATGCTGTTGCGGCGGAATACACCTTC
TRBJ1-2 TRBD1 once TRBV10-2 CASSELRQGGYTF TGCGCCAGCAGTGAGTTAAGACAGGGCGGCTACACCTTC
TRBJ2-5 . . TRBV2 CASSERGETQYF TGTGCCAGCAGTGAACGGGGGGAGACCCAGTACTTC
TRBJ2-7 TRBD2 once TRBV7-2 CASSPLIREGYEQYF TGTGCCAGCAGCCCCCTGATCCGGGAGGGCTACGAGCAGTACTTC
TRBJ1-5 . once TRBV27 CASNPLGSNQPQHF TGTGCCAGCAACCCCCTCGGGAGCAATCAGCCCCAGCATTTT
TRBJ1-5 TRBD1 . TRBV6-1 CASRGGQDTQPQHF TGTGCCAGCAGGGGAGGACAGGACACTCAGCCCCAGCATTTT
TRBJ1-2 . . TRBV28 CASSSRAGYGYTF TGTGCCAGCAGTTCCAGGGCCGGCTATGGCTACACCTTC
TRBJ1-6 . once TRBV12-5 CASGLVLGQRMDSPLHF TGTGCTAGTGGTTTGGTACTCGGGCAGCGGATGGATTCACCCCTCCACTTT
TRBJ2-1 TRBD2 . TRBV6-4 CASSAWGLDGYEQFF TGTGCCAGCAGCGCGTGGGGACTAGATGGATATGAGCAGTTCTTC
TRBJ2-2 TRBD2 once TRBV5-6 CASSSGLAGVVGELFF TGTGCCAGCAGCTCCGGACTAGCGGGAGTTGTCGGGGAGCTGTTTTTT
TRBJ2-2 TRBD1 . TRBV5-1 CASSIGQGKAGELFF TGCGCCAGCAGCATCGGACAGGGGAAGGCCGGGGAGCTGTTTTTT
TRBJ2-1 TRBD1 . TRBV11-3 CASSLGQGAVGPPNEQFF TGTGCCAGCAGTCTCGGACAGGGGGCAGTGGGTCCCCCTAATGAGCAGTTCTTC
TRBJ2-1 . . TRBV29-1 CSVEDLRVSSYNEQFF TGCAGCGTTGAAGATCTGCGGGTTAGCTCCTACAATGAGCAGTTCTTC
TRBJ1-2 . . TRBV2 CASSRQLSYGYTF TGTGCCAGCAGTAGACAGCTAAGCTATGGCTACACCTTC
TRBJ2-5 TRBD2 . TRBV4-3 CASSQDWTSGALETQYF TGCGCCAGCAGCCAAGACTGGACTAGCGGGGCTTTAGAGACCCAGTACTTC
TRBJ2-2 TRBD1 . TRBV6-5 CASSPDRVGELFF TGTGCCAGCAGCCCGGACAGGGTGGGGGAGCTGTTTTTT
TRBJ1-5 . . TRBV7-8 CASSLGTPGNQPQHF TGTGCCAGCAGCTTAGGGACACCGGGCAATCAGCCCCAGCATTTT
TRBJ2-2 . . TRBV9 CASSDRDTYTGELFF TGTGCCAGCAGCGACCGGGACACATACACCGGGGAGCTGTTTTTT
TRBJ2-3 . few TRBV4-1 CASSQELRTDTQYF TGCGCCAGCAGCCAAGAACTGCGCACAGATACGCAGTATTTT
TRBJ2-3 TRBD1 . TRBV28 CASSFPPTGGLTDTQYF TGTGCCAGCAGTTTCCCGCCGACAGGGGGCCTCACAGATACGCAGTATTTT
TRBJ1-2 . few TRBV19 CASSVAGGPNYGYTF TGTGCCAGTAGTGTCGCCGGGGGGCCTAACTATGGCTACACCTTC
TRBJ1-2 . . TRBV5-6 CASSLGHGYTF TGTGCCAGCAGCTTGGGGCATGGCTACACCTTC
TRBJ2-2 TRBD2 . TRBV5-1 CASSLPRLAGGTLATGELFF TGCGCCAGCAGCCTCCCCCGACTAGCGGGAGGTACCCTTGCCACCGGGGAGCTGTTTTTT
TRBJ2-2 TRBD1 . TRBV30 CAWSLQGKAGELFF TGTGCCTGGAGCCTACAGGGGAAGGCCGGGGAGCTGTTTTTT
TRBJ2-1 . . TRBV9 CASSVGTGSYNEQFF TGTGCCAGCAGCGTCGGGACTGGCTCCTACAATGAGCAGTTCTTC
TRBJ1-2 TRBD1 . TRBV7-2 CASSQPQTGVNGYTF TGTGCCAGCAGCCAACCCCAGACAGGGGTAAATGGCTACACCTTC
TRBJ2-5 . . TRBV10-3 CAISESSGETQYF TGTGCCATCAGTGAGTCTTCGGGAGAGACCCAGTACTTC
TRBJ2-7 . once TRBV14 CASSPGYEQYF TGTGCCAGCAGCCCAGGGTACGAGCAGTACTTC
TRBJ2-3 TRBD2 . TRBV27 CASSSPGLDLGDTQYF TGTGCCAGCAGTTCGCCAGGACTAGATTTGGGAGATACGCAGTATTTT
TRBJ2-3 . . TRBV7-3 CASSLAAGSTDTQYF TGTGCCAGCAGCTTAGCGGCGGGTAGCACAGATACGCAGTATTTT
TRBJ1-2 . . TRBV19 CASSAPGGVRPNYGYTF TGTGCCAGTAGTGCGCCGGGAGGAGTAAGACCTAACTATGGCTACACCTTC
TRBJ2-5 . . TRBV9 CASSVAPGSGETQYF TGTGCCAGCAGCGTAGCGCCGGGGTCCGGGGAGACCCAGTACTTC
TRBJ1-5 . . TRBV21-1 CASSKGGQGILHSNQPQHF TGTGCCAGCAGCAAAGGGGGACAGGGGATTTTACATAGCAATCAGCCCCAGCATTTT